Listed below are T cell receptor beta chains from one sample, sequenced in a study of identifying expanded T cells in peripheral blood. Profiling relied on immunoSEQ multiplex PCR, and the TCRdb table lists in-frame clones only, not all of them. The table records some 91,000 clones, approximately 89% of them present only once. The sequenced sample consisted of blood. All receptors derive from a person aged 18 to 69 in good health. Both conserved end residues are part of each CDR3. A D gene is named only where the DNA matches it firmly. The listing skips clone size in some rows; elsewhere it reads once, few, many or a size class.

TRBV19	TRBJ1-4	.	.	TGTGCCAGTAGTATATTCGGGGGACCAACTAATGAAAAACTGTTTTTT	CASSIFGGPTNEKLFF
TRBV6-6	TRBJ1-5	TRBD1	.	TGTGCCAGCAGTTTCAGGGACAGTGCTCAGCCCCAGCATTTT	CASSFRDSAQPQHF
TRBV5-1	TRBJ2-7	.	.	TGCGCCAGCAGCGGGCGGCCTGGCCAAGCCGAGCAGTACTTC	CASSGRPGQAEQYF
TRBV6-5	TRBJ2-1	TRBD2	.	TGTGCCAGCAGTTACGGGACTACCGAGCAGTTCTTC	CASSYGTTEQFF
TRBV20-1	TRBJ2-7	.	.	TGCAGTGCTAGGGTCGACTACGAGCAGTACTTC	CSARVDYEQYF
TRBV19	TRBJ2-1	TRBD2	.	TGTGCCAGTAGTGCCGTAGCGGGAGGGGTTAATGAGCAGTTCTTC	CASSAVAGGVNEQFF
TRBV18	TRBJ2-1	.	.	TGTGCCAGCTCACCCTTACACGGGACTCAGCGAGATGAGCAGTTCTTC	CASSPLHGTQRDEQFF
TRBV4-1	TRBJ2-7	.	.	TGCGCCAGCAGCCAAGATATACAGGAGGGGAACTACGAGCAGTACTTC	CASSQDIQEGNYEQYF
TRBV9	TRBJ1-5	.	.	TGTGCCAGCAGCATCGGGGCCGGAAGCAATCAGCCCCAGCATTTT	CASSIGAGSNQPQHF
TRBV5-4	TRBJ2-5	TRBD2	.	TGTGCCAGCAGCACTGGACTAGCGGTACAAGAGACCCAGTACTTC	CASSTGLAVQETQYF
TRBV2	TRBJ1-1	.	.	TGTGCCAGCAGTGCCCCAGAGAACACTGAAGCTTTCTTT	CASSAPENTEAFF
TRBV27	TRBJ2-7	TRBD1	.	TGTGCCAGCAGTAGAAGGCGGACAGGGAGCCTTGAGCAGTACTTC	CASSRRRTGSLEQYF
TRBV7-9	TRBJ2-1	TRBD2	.	TGTGCCAGCAGCCCCCCCGCTAGCGGGGGGTCTTTCAAGCAGTTCTTC	CASSPPASGGSFKQFF
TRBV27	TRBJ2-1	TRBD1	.	TGTGCCAGCAGTACCGGGACAGGGTCGAATGAGCAGTTCTTC	CASSTGTGSNEQFF
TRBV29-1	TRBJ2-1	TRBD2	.	TGCAGCGTTGAGAGGAGCGGGAGGCACACCTACAATGAGCAGTTCTTC	CSVERSGRHTYNEQFF
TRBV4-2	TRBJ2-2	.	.	TGTGCCAGCAGCCAAAATTTTAGGTTGGCCGGGGAGCTGTTTTTT	CASSQNFRLAGELFF
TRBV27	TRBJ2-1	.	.	TGTGCCAGCAGTTCACAGGGCGGGTACAATGAGCAGTTCTTC	CASSSQGGYNEQFF
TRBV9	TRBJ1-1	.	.	TGTGCCAGCAGCAATGGACAGTTGAACACTGAAGCTTTCTTT	CASSNGQLNTEAFF
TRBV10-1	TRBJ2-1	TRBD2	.	TGCGCCAGCAGTGAGTCCCAGGGTAGCGGGATACCGCAGTTCTTC	CASSESQGSGIPQFF
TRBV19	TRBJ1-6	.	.	TGTGCCAGTAGTATCGAAAGCTCCTATAATTCACCCCTCCACTTT	CASSIESSYNSPLHF
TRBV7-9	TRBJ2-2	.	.	TGTGCCAGCAGTCGCGCCTGGGACGGCCTGATCGGGGAGCTGTTTTTT	CASSRAWDGLIGELFF
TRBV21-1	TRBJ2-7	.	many	TGTGCCAGCAGCAAAGACAACTACGAGCAGTACTTC	CASSKDNYEQYF
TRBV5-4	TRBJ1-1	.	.	TGTGCCAGCAGCTCCCAGACGGGGAACACTGAAGCTTTCTTT	CASSSQTGNTEAFF
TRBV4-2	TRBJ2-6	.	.	TGTGCCAGCAGCCCGGGACAAAACTCTGGGGCCAACGTCCTGACTTTC	CASSPGQNSGANVLTF
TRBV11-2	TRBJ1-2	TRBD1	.	TGTGCCAGCAGCCCGGAGACAGGGGTGTACTATGGCTACACCTTC	CASSPETGVYYGYTF
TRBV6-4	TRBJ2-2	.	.	TGTGCCAGCAGTGACGGGGAAGAGACCGGGGAGCTGTTTTTT	CASSDGEETGELFF